The next 20 T cell receptor beta chains were all read from a single sample in a study of CD8 T cells in ankylosing spondylitis. One entry per CDR3 protein, called by TCRdb with MiXCR from the 5' RACE reads. The sample lists under 250,000 distinct CDR3 sequences, roughly 24% occurring once. Sequenced: blood, either unsorted or a sorted T cell fraction (not recorded which). Receptor source: a male donor with ankylosing spondylitis or in good health (not recorded which).

Only a few counts were recorded for this clonotype. The chain recombines TRBV6-1 with TRBJ1-2, with no clear D. CDR1 and CDR2 (germline): MNHNS, SASEGT. The length of the CDR3 is 13 residues. Trimming pared 5 bases from V and 1 base from J, leaving 8 bases between. The DNA of the CDR3 is TGTGCCAGCAGTACCCCGTATAACTATGGCTACACCTTC. This sequence encodes CASSTPYNYGYTF.

This clonotype was seen at least ten times. The V call is TRBV5-1, the J call TRBJ2-5, with D hard to call. In germline, CDR1 is SGHRS, CDR2 YFSETQ. CDR3 length: 13 amino acids. V shed 4 bases and J shed 4 bases, with 11 bases lying between them. CDR3 coding DNA: TGCGCCAGCAGCATCCTACCGGGAGAGACCCAGTACTTC. Translated, it gives CASSILPGETQYF.

For the CDR3, the DNA is TGTGCCAGCAGCCCAATTCCCGGGGAGCCGGAGACCCAGTACTTC. Its translation is CASSPIPGEPETQYF. This chain links TRBV7-3 with TRBJ2-5, with a possible D match to TRBD2 (5 bases). The CDR3 consists of 15 residues. Deletions cut 5 bases from V and 5 bases from J, with 18 bases between. CDR1 and CDR2 (germline): SGHTA, FQGTGA.

This clonotype was recorded a few times. This sequence joins TRBV20-1 and TRBJ1-2; D not resolved. This CDR3 has 12 residues. Trimming pared 6 bases from V and 2 bases from J, leaving 10 bases between. Per the germline V gene, CDR1 is DFQATT and CDR2 is SNEGSKA (reference sequence). CDR3: CSAAGGNYGYTF. The DNA for the CDR3 is TGCAGTGCCGCCGGAGGGAACTATGGCTACACCTTC.

This clonotype was found many times. The chain couples TRBV9 to TRBJ2-7, with 8 bases identical to TRBD2. J was trimmed by 3 bases and V by 4 bases; bases with no gene match: 6. This CDR3 spans 14 amino acids. Germline-derived CDR1 and CDR2 are SGDLS and YYNGEE. Here the CDR3 reads CASSQSTSGYEQYF. The CDR3 DNA is TGTGCCAGCAGCCAAAGCACTAGCGGCTACGAGCAGTACTTC.

At least ten counts were recorded for this clonotype. The chain recombines TRBV28 with TRBJ2-5; D unclear. CDR3 length equals 13 residues. V was cut by 6 bases and J by 3 bases, with 11 bases left in between. Germline loops: CDR1 MDHEN, CDR2 SYDVKM. The CDR3 spells CASSGQTEETQYF. The CDR3 DNA sequence: TGTGCCAGCAGCGGGCAGACTGAAGAGACCCAGTACTTC.

This chain joins TRBV20-1 and TRBJ1-1, with D possibly being TRBD1 (5 bases). The CDR3 spans 14 residues. Germline V gene data show CDR1 as DFQATT and CDR2 as SNEGSKA (reference sequence). Deletions cut 8 bases from V and 4 bases from J, with 20 bases between. CDR3 sequence reads: CSLRDSLAPTEAFF. CDR3 coding DNA: TGCAGTCTTCGGGACTCCCTAGCCCCCACTGAAGCTTTCTTT.

For the CDR3, the DNA is TGTGCCAGCAGGTTTGGTATAGGGGAGAGACACTCCTACAATGAGCAGTTCTTC. Amino acids: CASRFGIGERHSYNEQFF. V and J are TRBV6-1 and TRBJ2-1; tentatively, D is TRBD1 or TRBD2 (5 bases each). The germline gives CDR1 MNHNS, CDR2 SASEGT. The CDR3 is 18 amino acids. Trimming removed 6 bases at V and 0 bases at J, with 21 bases between.

There are many counts of this clonotype. The rearrangement joins TRBV20-1 to TRBJ2-1; D perhaps matches TRBD1 (5 bases). The CDR3 covers 10 residues. The V end lost 8 bases, the J end lost 8 bases, and 10 bases lay between the germline ends. Germline CDR1 reads DFQATT; CDR2 reads SNEGSKA (reference sequence). CDR3 residues: CSQGVDEQFF. CDR3 in DNA: TGCAGTCAAGGGGTTGATGAGCAGTTCTTC.

This clonotype was found many times. The genes are TRBV7-3 and TRBJ2-1; 8 bases line up with TRBD2. Trimming cost V 2 bases and J 12 bases; bases outside gene matches: 12. Germline-derived CDR1 and CDR2 are SGHTA and FQGTGA. The length of the CDR3 is 15 residues. CDR3 in amino acids: CASSLSATSALGQFF. DNA for the CDR3: TGTGCCAGCAGCTTATCGGCGACTAGCGCCCTCGGGCAGTTCTTC.

The chain links TRBV7-2 to TRBJ2-7; 8 nucleotides agree with TRBD2. Per the germline V gene, CDR1 is SGHTA and CDR2 is FQGNSA. The CDR3 is 16 residues long. V shed 2 bases and J 1 base; nucleotides not matched to a gene: 7. CDR3 DNA: TGTGCCAGCAGCTTACAAAGCGGGAGTATTTCCTACGAGCAGTACTTC. It yields the protein CASSLQSGSISYEQYF.

For this clonotype: This may stem from a read error, because a much larger clone lies one nucleotide away. CDR3 region: CSASLRAGEQYF. CDR3 nucleotide sequence: TGCAGTGCTAGTTTAAGGGCCGGCGAGCAGTACTTC. The chain links TRBV20-1 to TRBJ2-7; the D is unclear. This CDR3 has 12 residues. V was cut by 3 bases and J by 6 bases, with 12 bases left in between. In germline, CDR1 is DFQATT, CDR2 SNEGSKA (reference sequence).

This clonotype was detected many times. The chain employs TRBV4-1 and TRBJ2-3, with a possible D match to TRBD1 (6 bases). Per germline, CDR1 MGHRA and CDR2 YSYEKL. The V end lost 0 bases, the J end lost 0 bases, and 16 bases lay between the germline ends. The CDR3 consists of 18 residues. The CDR3 DNA reads TGCGCCAGCAGCCAAGATTCCCGGACAGTTTCGAGCACAGATACGCAGTATTTT. This codes for CASSQDSRTVSSTDTQYF.

V gene TRBV5-1 combines with J gene TRBJ2-1; D is unclear. Germline V gene lookup returns CDR1 SGHRS and CDR2 YFSETQ. The CDR3 runs 12 residues. V dropped 3 bases and J dropped 8 bases, with 9 bases sitting between them. Here the CDR3 DNA reads TGCGCCAGCAGCTCCCAGGAACATGAGCAGTTCTTC. Translation gives CASSSQEHEQFF.

This clonotype was picked up many times. This rearrangement joins TRBV10-3 to TRBJ2-1; TRBD2 matches at 10 bases. The junction had 21 bases not matched to a gene; V was cut back by 3 bases and J by 7 bases. The CDR3 runs 20 residues. Germline V gene sequence: CDR1 ENHRY, CDR2 SYGVKD. CDR3 bases: TGTGCCATCAGTGACGGTTTAGGGTCGAAGCGGGAGGGCCGTAGGAATGAGCAGTTCTTC. Protein: CAISDGLGSKREGRRNEQFF.

This clonotype showed up just a few times. This rearrangement joins TRBV20-1 to TRBJ2-1, with D maybe TRBD2 (5 bases). The CDR3 runs 15 residues. The V end lost 0 bases, the J end lost 0 bases, and 9 bases lay between the germline ends. The V gene's germline CDR1 is DFQATT and CDR2 SNEGSKA (reference sequence). The CDR3 reads CSARERRSSYNEQFF. CDR3 bases: TGCAGTGCTAGAGAGCGGAGGAGCTCCTACAATGAGCAGTTCTTC.

V gene TRBV10-3 combines with J gene TRBJ2-7; D is unclear. Germline V gene sequence: CDR1 ENHRY, CDR2 SYGVKD. Trimming left V 0 bases short and J 0 bases short, with 9 bases between. The CDR3 has 15 residues. The CDR3 DNA reads as TGTGCCATCAGTGAGTCGCACAGAACCTCCTACGAGCAGTACTTC. Its translation is CAISESHRTSYEQYF.

This clonotype was seen at least ten times. This chain links TRBV20-1 with TRBJ1-2, with D possibly TRBD1 on 6 matching bases. V gave up 6 bases and J gave up 5 bases, with 22 bases separating them. The CDR3 has 15 amino acids. Germline values: CDR1 DFQATT, CDR2 SNEGSKA (reference sequence). For the CDR3, the DNA is TGCAGTGCGATACAGGGCTCTCAAGCTCAATATGGCTACACCTTC. Translation gives CSAIQGSQAQYGYTF.

There are many counts of this clonotype. The chain combines TRBV7-3 with TRBJ2-5; 10 nucleotides align to TRBD2. The ends lost 1 base at V and 5 bases at J; junction bases unmatched: 1. The germline CDR1 and CDR2 sequences are SGHTA and FQGTGA. The CDR3 totals 14 residues. CDR3 DNA sequence: TGTGCCAGCAGCTTAAGACTAGCGGGCGAGACCCAGTACTTC. Translated, it gives CASSLRLAGETQYF. The full variable domain, rest sourced from reference TRBV7-3 and TRBJ2-5, is GAGVSQTPSNKVTEKGKYVELRCDPISGHTALYWYRQSLGQGPEFLIYFQGTGAADDSGLPNDRFFAVRPEGSVSTLKIQRTERGDSAVYLCASSLRLAGETQYFGPGTRLLVL.

In its sample, this clonotype was seen many times. The chain has TRBV5-4 and TRBJ2-5; D is uncertain. CDR1 and CDR2 (germline): SGHNT, YYREEE (reference sequence). This CDR3 has 15 amino acids. Trimming pared 4 bases from V and 2 bases from J, leaving 15 bases between. The CDR3 DNA reads as TGTGCCAGCAGCCCAGTAGGGCTTTCACAAGAGACCCAGTACTTC. Its translation: CASSPVGLSQETQYF.